Included here is one T cell receptor beta chain sequence, with context. This clonotype was recorded at least ten times. This clone's antigen is unknown. Base-call qualities are not available, and no considerably larger clone is one nucleotide away. V has 3 bases trimmed and J has 7 bases trimmed; junction bases matching no gene number 6. Including the terminal cysteine and phenylalanine, the CDR3 comprises 14 residues. The sequence is cut down to CDR3 DNA, 42 bases in frame from base 1. CDR1 and CDR2 are read off the germline V gene (reference sequence) as DFQATT and SNEGSKA. This record belongs to a study of T cells after yellow fever vaccination (dated by TCRdb to the late 2010s). Broadly, across the study: The SMART-Seq v4 Ultra Low Input RNA kit was used to prepare libraries from fractions with low cell numbers. Blood was collected at multiple timepoints before and after primary and secondary immunization, and bulk PBMC replicates and cell subsets were isolated. Two healthy male donors made up the cohort, one aged 18 to 30 years and the other aged 30 to 40 years. To follow T-cell clones before and after primary and booster YFV17D yellow fever vaccination, bulk TCR alpha and beta repertoires were sequenced over time.

Per the publication, the treatment or condition label means: live attenuated yellow fever vaccine strain. PBMCs were isolated from peripheral blood using a standard Ficoll-Paque protocol. CD4 and CD8 T-cell fractions were isolated with Dynabeads CD4 and CD8 positive selection kits. TriZol was used to extract RNA from bulk PBMCs, from CD4 and CD8 fractions, and from dextramer-positive and dextramer-negative fractions. Overall study outcomes, separate from this receptor: FACS-sorted repertoires could contain abundant contaminating clonotypes from the bulk population, so computational filtering was required. Most clones expanded after primary vaccination (almost 98% of CD4 and 70% to 90% of CD8) were re-detected after the booster, suggesting that broad memory maintenance occurred. The study included only two donors, which limits how far the findings can be generalized. Compared with the primary T-cell response, the secondary T-cell response was faster but weaker, reaching its peak on day 5 rather than on day 15. A small fraction of clonotypes showed up in both the CD4 and CD8 compartments, probably as a result of convergent recombination.

The run used an Illumina NovaSeq 6000. TCR cDNA was synthesized by 5'RACE template switching, which introduced a universal primer site and unique molecular identifiers. Priming for cDNA synthesis came from both the TCR alpha and TCR beta constant segments. Library amplification used two PCR steps, and the second PCR step added sample barcodes and sequencing adapters. Sequencing of libraries was performed on Illumina HiSeq 2500 (2x100 bp) or NovaSeq (2x150 bp). On the study's bioinformatics: MIGEC handled demultiplexing of reads and collapsing into UMI consensus sequences, while MiXCR performed V(D)J alignment. Vaccine-responding clonotypes were identified with edgeR using replicate PBMC samples, with FDR below 0.01 and a log2 fold change above 5 up to day 15 being required. CD4 or CD8 identity was assigned to each bulk clonotype according to whether the clonotype was present at higher abundance in the sequenced CD4 repertoire or the sequenced CD8 repertoire. The public reads were run again by TCRdb, first through fastp at Q25 and then through MiXCR, and only productive beta chains were kept. Rows are combined by CDR3 protein, so each entry shows the most common genes and DNA. The V and J calls here are based on TCRdb, not the publication. This sample comprises about 220,000 distinct CDR3 sequences, roughly 3.3% of them detected only once. The top ten clonotypes cover 3.2% of the sample.

The source was CD4+ T cells sorted from PBMCs, collected 10 days after the yellow fever booster vaccination. The rearranged chain carries TRBV20-1 and TRBJ2-1; 10 bases in between match TRBD2. This clonotype originated in a man younger than 35 who received the YFV17D yellow fever vaccine. Here is the DNA: TGCAGTGCTAGGCCAGCGGGGGGGCGGAATGAGCAGTTCTTC. It encodes CSARPAGGRNEQFF.